This record covers a single T cell receptor (beta chain). The sample originates from a study of blood T cell repertoires in COVID-19. The wider study: The United States, Italy and Spain supplied acute and convalescent COVID-19 samples. PBMCs, B-cell-depleted T cells, or T cells provided the cDNA or gDNA that made up the material.

The germline gives CDR1 MNHEY, CDR2 SVGAGI. This CDR3 contains 15 residues. V was clipped by 2 bases and J by 1 base, with 9 bases between them. How the authors handled the data: Amplification from reference gene primers served as the basis for estimated nucleated cell counts. This table comes from immunoSEQ multiplex PCR, and its TCRdb copy is limited to in-frame clones, with some not included. The D gene and trimming were derived from the DNA, and the V and J assignments and clone size from that table. The sample has 82,000 or so clones; around nine tenths are singletons. Enrollees, about 18 to 90 years old, lived in 24 US areas.

Input material: PBMCs or T cells enriched from blood (not recorded which). The TCR sequence derives from a woman aged 45-60 years with acute COVID-19. V and J are TRBV6-5 and TRBJ1-5; weak D call: TRBD1 (5 bases). The CDR3 sequence: CASSYRQGSNQPQHF. In nucleotides, the CDR3 is TGTGCCAGCAGTTACCGGCAGGGAAGCAATCAGCCCCAGCATTTT.